This T cell receptor (beta chain) derives from a study of identical twins. The V and J ends lost 7 bases and 7 bases respectively, with 22 bases between them. The CDR3 runs to 15 residues. This clonotype appeared a few times. MiXCR, applied by TCRdb to the 5' RACE reads, yields one record per CDR3 protein. Of just under 550,000 distinct CDR3 sequences listed, roughly 15% are singletons. Healthy Caucasians, and only they, were the donors. Another study also made use of these data, one on yellow fever vaccine responses in identical twins.

The rearrangement uses TRBV12-3 or TRBV12-4 and TRBJ1-2; weak D call: TRBD1 (6 bases). This TCR came from a woman aged 18-29 years in good health. Specimen: CD4+ T cells sorted from blood. DNA of the CDR3: TGTGCCAGCACACACGAGAAGGGGGGGAGAGGTGGCTACACCTTC. It encodes CASTHEKGGRGGYTF.